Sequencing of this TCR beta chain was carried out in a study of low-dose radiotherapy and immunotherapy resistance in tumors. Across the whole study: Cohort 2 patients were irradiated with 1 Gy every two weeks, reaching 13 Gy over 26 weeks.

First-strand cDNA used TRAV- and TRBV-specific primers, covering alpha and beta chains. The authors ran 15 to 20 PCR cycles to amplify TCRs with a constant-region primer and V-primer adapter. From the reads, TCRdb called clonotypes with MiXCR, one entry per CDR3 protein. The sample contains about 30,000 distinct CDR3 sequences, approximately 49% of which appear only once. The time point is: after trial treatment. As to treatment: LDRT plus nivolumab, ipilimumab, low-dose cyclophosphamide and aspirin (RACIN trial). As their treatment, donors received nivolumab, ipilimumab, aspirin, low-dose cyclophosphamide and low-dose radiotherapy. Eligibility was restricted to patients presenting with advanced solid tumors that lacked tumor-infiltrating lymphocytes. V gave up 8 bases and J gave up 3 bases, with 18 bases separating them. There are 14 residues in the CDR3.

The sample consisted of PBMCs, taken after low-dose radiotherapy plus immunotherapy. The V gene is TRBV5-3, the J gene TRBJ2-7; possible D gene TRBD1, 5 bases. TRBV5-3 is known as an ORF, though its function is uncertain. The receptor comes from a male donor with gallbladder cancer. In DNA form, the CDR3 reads TGTGCCAGCAACCAACAAGACAGTGTCTACGAGCAGTACTTC. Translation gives CASNQQDSVYEQYF.